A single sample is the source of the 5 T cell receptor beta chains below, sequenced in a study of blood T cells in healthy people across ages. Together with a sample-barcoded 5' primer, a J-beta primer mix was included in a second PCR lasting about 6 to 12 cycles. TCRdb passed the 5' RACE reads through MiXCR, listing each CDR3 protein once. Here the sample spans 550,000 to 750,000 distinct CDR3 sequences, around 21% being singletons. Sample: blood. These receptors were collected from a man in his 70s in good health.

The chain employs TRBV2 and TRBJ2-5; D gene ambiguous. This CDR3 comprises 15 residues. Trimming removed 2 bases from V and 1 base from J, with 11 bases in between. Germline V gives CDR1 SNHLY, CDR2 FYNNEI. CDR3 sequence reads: CASSEPSRSQETQYF. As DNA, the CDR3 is TGTGCCAGCAGTGAACCGTCGAGGAGCCAAGAGACCCAGTACTTC. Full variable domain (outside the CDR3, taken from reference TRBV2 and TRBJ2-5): EPEVTQTPSHQVTQMGQEVILRCVPISNHLYFYWYRQILGQKVEFLVSFYNNEISEKSEIFDDQFSVERPDGSNFTLKIRSTKLEDSAMYFCASSEPSRSQETQYFGPGTRLLVL.

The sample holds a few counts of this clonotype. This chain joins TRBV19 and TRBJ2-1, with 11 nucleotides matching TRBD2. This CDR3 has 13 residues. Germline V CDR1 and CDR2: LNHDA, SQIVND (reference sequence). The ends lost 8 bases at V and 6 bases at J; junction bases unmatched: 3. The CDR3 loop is CASAGLAVNEQFF. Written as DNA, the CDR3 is TGTGCCAGTGCGGGACTAGCGGTCAATGAGCAGTTCTTC.

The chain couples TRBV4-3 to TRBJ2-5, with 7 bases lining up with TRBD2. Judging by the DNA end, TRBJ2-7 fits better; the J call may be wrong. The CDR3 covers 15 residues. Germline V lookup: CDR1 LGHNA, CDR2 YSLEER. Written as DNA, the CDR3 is TGCGCCAGCAGCCCCACTAGCGCGAGTAACCACGAGCAGTACTTC. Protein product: CASSPTSASNHEQYF.

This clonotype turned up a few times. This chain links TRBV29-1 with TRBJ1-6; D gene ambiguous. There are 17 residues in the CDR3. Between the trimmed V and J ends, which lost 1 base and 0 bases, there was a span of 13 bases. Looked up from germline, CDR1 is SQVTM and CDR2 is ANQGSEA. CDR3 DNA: TGCAGCGTTGAAGCAGCGCGGTCGAGCTCCTATAATTCACCCCTCCACTTT. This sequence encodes CSVEAARSSSYNSPLHF. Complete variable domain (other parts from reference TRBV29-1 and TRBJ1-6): SAVISQKPSRDICQRGTSLTIQCQVDSQVTMMFWYRQQPGQSLTLIATANQGSEATYESGFVIDKFPISRPNLTFSTLTVSNMSPEDSSIYLCSVEAARSSSYNSPLHFGNGTRLTVT.

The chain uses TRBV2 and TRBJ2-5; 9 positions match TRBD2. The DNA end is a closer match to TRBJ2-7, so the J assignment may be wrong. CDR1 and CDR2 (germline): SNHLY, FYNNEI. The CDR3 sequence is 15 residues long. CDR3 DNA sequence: TGTGCCAGCAGTCCCCAACTAGCGGGCCTATACGAGCAGTACTTC. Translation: CASSPQLAGLYEQYF.